The 25 T cell receptor beta chains listed next were all sequenced from one sample in a study of radiation and T cells in renal cell carcinoma. Assay used: immunoSEQ multiplex PCR; TCRdb lists only in-frame clones, some missing. The sample consists of around 170,000 clones, about 88% of them appearing once. Time point given: blood 4 weeks post-SBRT, at nephrectomy. Treatment in this sample: 15 Gy SBRT to primary tumor, nephrectomy 4 weeks later. The sequencing used blood, collected from a patient whose treatment included radiotherapy and nephrectomy. The receptor set was obtained from a woman aged 45-65 years with renal cell carcinoma.

The gene calls are TRBV5-6 and TRBJ1-4, with a tentative D call TRBD1 (5 bases). From germline, CDR1 is SGHDT and CDR2 YYEEEE. V was shortened by 4 bases and J by 7 bases, with 14 bases between the two germline ends. The CDR3 runs to 14 residues. CDR3 bases: TGTGCCAGCAGCCCCCAGGGCCTCGGTGAAAAACTGTTTTTT. This gives the protein CASSPQGLGEKLFF.

The rearrangement joins TRBV6-5 to TRBJ2-1; 11 bases match TRBD2. Germline V gene data show CDR1 as MNHEY and CDR2 as SVGAGI. This CDR3 is 16 amino acids long. V shed 4 bases and J 6 bases; nucleotides not matched to a gene: 8. The CDR3 spells CASSLTSGEGSNEQFF. The CDR3 DNA reads as TGTGCCAGCAGTTTGACTAGCGGGGAAGGGAGCAATGAGCAGTTCTTC.

The table lists this clone with a few counts. The V and J genes are TRBV19 and TRBJ1-2, with no clear D. With 5 bases removed from V and 8 bases from J, the gap between germline ends came to 6 bases. Germline values: CDR1 LNHDA, CDR2 SQIVND (reference sequence). This CDR3 spans 10 amino acids. The CDR3 DNA reads as TGTGCCAGTAGTGGTCAGGGCTACACCTTC. Protein product: CASSGQGYTF.

V gene TRBV19 combines with J gene TRBJ2-1; 9 bases match TRBD1. V was clipped by 2 bases and J by 7 bases; unmatched bases: 9. This CDR3 region has 16 residues. Germline lookup yields CDR1 LNHDA and CDR2 SQIVND (reference sequence). CDR3 nucleotide sequence: TGTGCCAGTAGTATATGGTCCGGACAGGGGATGAATGAGCAGTTCTTC. This codes for CASSIWSGQGMNEQFF.

The J gene is TRBJ1-4, the V gene TRBV19; TRBD1 agrees at 7 bases. Germline loops: CDR1 LNHDA, CDR2 SQIVND (reference sequence). Unmatched junction bases numbered 9, after V lost 5 bases and J lost 0 bases. The CDR3 covers 17 residues. CDR3 amino acids: CASSPTGVGSTNEKLFF. CDR3 sequence (DNA): TGTGCCAGTAGTCCCACAGGGGTCGGTTCAACTAATGAAAAACTGTTTTTT.

The chain combines TRBV29-1 with TRBJ1-6; 9 bases match TRBD1. The germline V gene has CDR1 SQVTM and CDR2 ANQGSEA. This CDR3 is 13 amino acids long. Unmatched junction bases numbered 4, after V lost 7 bases and J lost 6 bases. The CDR3 reads CSASTGGNSPLHF. CDR3 nucleotides: TGCAGCGCATCGACAGGGGGTAATTCACCCCTCCACTTT.

The chain carries TRBV15 and TRBJ1-1; D remains unclear. V lost 0 bases, J lost 2 bases, and 7 bases lay in between. This CDR3 is built from 14 residues. CDR1 and CDR2 (germline): LNHNV, YYDKDF (reference sequence). The CDR3 bases are TGTGCCACCAGCAGAGACGCAGAAAACACTGAAGCTTTCTTT. Protein: CATSRDAENTEAFF.

The gene calls are TRBV18 and TRBJ1-1, with D maybe TRBD1 (6 bases). Germline lookup yields CDR1 KGHSH and CDR2 LQKENI. This CDR3 is 15 amino acids long. The V end lost 1 base, the J end lost 3 bases, and 12 bases lay between the germline ends. The CDR3 loop reads CASSPRPRGDTEAFF. Written as DNA, the CDR3 is TGTGCCAGCTCACCACGGCCAAGGGGGGACACTGAAGCTTTCTTT. Full variable domain (outside the CDR3, taken from reference TRBV18 and TRBJ1-1): NAGVMQNPRHLVRRRGQEARLRCSPMKGHSHVYWYRQLPEEGLKFMVYLQKENIIDESGMPKERFSAEFPKEGPSILRIQQVVRGDSAAYFCASSPRPRGDTEAFFGQGTRLTVV.

V gene TRBV19 combines with J gene TRBJ2-5; no clear D. Germline V gene lookup returns CDR1 LNHDA and CDR2 SQIVND (reference sequence). V was clipped by 3 bases and J by 0 bases, with 8 bases between them. This CDR3 is 14 amino acids long. CDR3 protein: CASSINGHQETQYF. CDR3 DNA: TGTGCCAGTAGTATCAATGGACACCAAGAGACCCAGTACTTC.

The rearrangement links TRBV25-1 to TRBJ2-7, with 7 bases matching TRBD2. CDR3 length: 14 amino acids. The germline CDR1 and CDR2 sequences are MGHDK and SYGVNS. V lost 5 bases and J lost 0; bases outside the gene matches: 4. The CDR3 DNA reads TGTGCCAGCAGTAAGAGCGGGACCTCCTACGAGCAGTACTTC. Amino acids: CASSKSGTSYEQYF.

The chain combines TRBV2 with TRBJ2-2; TRBD1 might be the D (6 bases). This CDR3 region has 14 residues. The germline gives CDR1 SNHLY, CDR2 FYNNEI. V lost 6 bases and J 2 bases, leaving 10 bases between the germline ends. The CDR3 spells CASRLDRNTGELFF. In DNA, the CDR3 is TGTGCCAGCAGACTGGACAGAAACACCGGGGAGCTGTTTTTT.

The J gene is TRBJ2-7, the V gene TRBV6-5; TRBD1 is a possible D gene (6 bases). The V end was cut by 5 bases, the J end by 3 bases, with 17 bases between. This CDR3 has 15 residues. Germline V gene lookup returns CDR1 MNHEY and CDR2 SVGAGI. The CDR3 protein is CASSGSGADIYEQYF. CDR3 sequence (DNA): TGTGCCAGCAGTGGTTCAGGGGCTGATATCTACGAGCAGTACTTC.

This rearrangement joins TRBV12-5 to TRBJ1-6, with a weak D call TRBD1 (6 bases). Germline CDR1 LGHNT, CDR2 FRNRAP. V was shortened by 0 bases and J by 14 bases, with 17 bases between the two germline ends. The CDR3 has 15 amino acids. The CDR3 protein is CASGLVDSPGFSLHF. The CDR3 nucleotides read TGTGCTAGTGGTTTGGTGGACAGCCCCGGGTTTTCCCTCCACTTT.

The rearrangement joins TRBV18 to TRBJ2-5; possibly TRBD2 for D (6 bases). Germline loops: CDR1 KGHSH, CDR2 LQKENI. V was trimmed by 3 bases and J by 4 bases, leaving 12 bases between them. The CDR3 length is 14 residues. The CDR3 loop reads CASSPDYRRETQYF. CDR3 nucleotides: TGTGCCAGCTCACCGGACTATCGTAGAGAGACCCAGTACTTC. The full variable domain, in which reference TRBV18 and TRBJ2-5 provide the parts outside the CDR3, is NAGVMQNPRHLVRRRGQEARLRCSPMKGHSHVYWYRQLPEEGLKFMVYLQKENIIDESGMPKERFSAEFPKEGPSILRIQQVVRGDSAAYFCASSPDYRRETQYFGPGTRLLVL.

V is TRBV2 and J is TRBJ2-7; TRBD1 aligns across 7 bases. CDR1 and CDR2 from the germline V gene are SNHLY and FYNNEI. The CDR3 loop spans 15 amino acids. J was trimmed by 0 bases and V by 6 bases; bases with no gene match: 8. CDR3 coding DNA: TGTGCCAGCAGCGATAACAGGGGTATCTCCTACGAGCAGTACTTC. Residues: CASSDNRGISYEQYF.

V and J are TRBV7-9 and TRBJ1-1; tentative D call: TRBD1 (5 bases). Trimming cost V 5 bases and J 1 base, with 14 bases left between them. Germline V gives CDR1 SEHNR, CDR2 FQNEAQ (reference sequence). The CDR3 is 15 residues long. The CDR3 sequence is CASSPAGPRNTEAFF. For the CDR3, the DNA is TGTGCCAGCAGCCCGGCGGGACCCAGGAACACTGAAGCTTTCTTT. Looking up the rest from reference TRBV7-9 and TRBJ1-1 gives the full variable domain: DTGVSQNPRHKITKRGQNVTFRCDPISEHNRLYWYRQTLGQGPEFLTYFQNEAQLEKSRLLSDRFSAERPKGSFSTLEIQRTEQGDSAMYLCASSPAGPRNTEAFFGQGTRLTVV.

The chain employs TRBV2 and TRBJ1-1, with a tentative D call TRBD1 (6 bases). Looked up from germline, CDR1 is SNHLY and CDR2 is FYNNEI. This CDR3 spans 14 amino acids. The ends were cut back, 8 bases at V and 4 bases at J, with 17 bases in the middle. The CDR3 region is CASGNQGRGTEAFF. In DNA, the CDR3 is TGTGCCAGCGGAAACCAGGGGAGAGGCACTGAAGCTTTCTTT.

V and J are TRBV5-1 and TRBJ2-2; tentatively, D is TRBD2 (5 bases). Trimming stripped 5 bases from V and 4 bases from J, with 21 bases between. Germline V gene sequence: CDR1 SGHRS, CDR2 YFSETQ. The CDR3 is made up of 17 amino acids. Here the CDR3 reads CASSPNPIVRGTGELFF. For the CDR3, the DNA is TGCGCCAGCAGTCCTAATCCTATAGTCCGGGGCACCGGGGAGCTGTTTTTT. The entire variable domain, with the rest obtained from reference TRBV5-1 and TRBJ2-2, is as follows: KAGVTQTPRYLIKTRGQQVTLSCSPISGHRSVSWYQQTPGQGLQFLFEYFSETQRNKGNFPGRFSGRQFSNSRSEMNVSTLELGDSALYLCASSPNPIVRGTGELFFGEGSRLTVL.

The V and J genes are TRBV6-5 and TRBJ2-7; a weak D match, TRBD1 (6 bases). CDR1 and CDR2 (germline): MNHEY, SVGAGI. The CDR3 is 14 residues long. The V end lost 4 bases, the J end lost 5 bases, and 15 bases lay between the germline ends. This CDR3 is CASSFSDRTDEQYF. Written as DNA, the CDR3 is TGTGCCAGCAGTTTCTCCGACAGGACCGACGAGCAGTACTTC.

The chain carries TRBV6-5 and TRBJ2-6; D is undetermined. The germline V gene has CDR1 MNHEY and CDR2 SVGAGI. V dropped 7 bases and J dropped 0 bases, with 10 bases sitting between them. The CDR3 is made up of 15 amino acids. The DNA for the CDR3 is TGTGCCAGCACCTTACAGAACTCTGGGGCCAACGTCCTGACTTTC. This encodes CASTLQNSGANVLTF.

About this clone itself: One end of the junction varies from germline; a read error may be responsible. V and J are TRBV7-7 and TRBJ2-3, with no clear D. Per germline, CDR1 SSHAT and CDR2 FNYEAQ (reference sequence). This CDR3 has 13 amino acids. The CDR3 is CASSLGWTDTQYF. DNA for the CDR3: TGTGCTAGCAGCTTAGGTTGGACAGATACGCAGTATTTT.

The chain uses TRBV13 and TRBJ1-2; the D is unclear. CDR1 and CDR2 from the germline V gene are PRHDT and FYEKMQ (reference sequence). V lost 2 bases and J lost 2, with 9 bases in between. The CDR3 contains 14 residues. CDR3 bases: TGTGCCAGCAGCTTATGGGGTTCGAACTATGGCTACACCTTC. It codes for CASSLWGSNYGYTF.

This clone was detected once. The gene calls are TRBV10-3 and TRBJ2-5, with TRBD1 as a possible D gene (6 bases). The CDR3 extends over 14 amino acids. V was clipped by 4 bases and J by 5 bases, with 14 bases between them. CDR1 and CDR2 (germline): ENHRY, SYGVKD. The CDR3 is CAISGGQGRETQYF. The CDR3 nucleotides read TGTGCCATCAGTGGGGGGCAGGGCAGGGAGACCCAGTACTTC.

This clone was counted a few times. CDR3 coding DNA: TGTGCCAGCAGCGTCGATGGACAGCTACGGGATGAGCAGTTCTTC. Encoded protein: CASSVDGQLRDEQFF. This chain uses TRBV9 with TRBJ2-1; possibly TRBD1 for D (6 bases). This CDR3 has 15 residues. The V end was cut by 2 bases, the J end by 8 bases, with 17 bases between. Germline CDR1 SGDLS, CDR2 YYNGEE.

The rearrangement uses TRBV9 and TRBJ2-7; D not resolved. The CDR3 loop spans 12 amino acids. V was clipped by 1 base and J by 6 bases, with 8 bases between them. Germline CDR1 and CDR2: SGDLS and YYNGEE. CDR3 sequence reads: CASSVRSGEQYF. The CDR3 DNA is TGTGCCAGCAGCGTAAGGTCTGGCGAGCAGTACTTC.